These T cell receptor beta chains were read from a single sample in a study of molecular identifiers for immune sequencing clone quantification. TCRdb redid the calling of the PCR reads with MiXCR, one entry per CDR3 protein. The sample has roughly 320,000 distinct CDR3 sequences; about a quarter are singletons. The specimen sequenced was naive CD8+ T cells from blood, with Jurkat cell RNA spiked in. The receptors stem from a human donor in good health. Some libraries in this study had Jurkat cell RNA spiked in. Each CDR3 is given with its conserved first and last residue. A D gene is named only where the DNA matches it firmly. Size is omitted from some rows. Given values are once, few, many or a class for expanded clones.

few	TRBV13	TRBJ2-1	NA	TGTGCCAGCAGCTTAGGCTGGTCTAGCGACCTGAATGAGCAGTTCTTC	CASSLGWSSDLNEQFF
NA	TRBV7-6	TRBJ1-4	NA	TGTGCCAGCAGCCTAACCGGGGATAATGGAAAACTGTTTTTT	CASSLTGDNGKLFF
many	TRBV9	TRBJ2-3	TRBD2	TGTGCCAGCAGCAACGAGCGGGGGGCATACACAGATACGCAGTATTTT	CASSNERGAYTDTQYF
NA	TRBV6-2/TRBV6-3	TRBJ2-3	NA	TGTGCCAGCAGCCTAGGGGTCTACAGCACAGATACGCAGTATTTT	CASSLGVYSTDTQYF
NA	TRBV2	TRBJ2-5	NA	TGTGCCAGCAGTGCGGACGGGGCGATGAACCAAGAGACCCAGTACTTC	CASSADGAMNQETQYF
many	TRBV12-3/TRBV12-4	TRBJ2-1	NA	TGTGCCAGCAGTTTGCCGGGGCCCTACAATGAGCAGTTCTTC	CASSLPGPYNEQFF
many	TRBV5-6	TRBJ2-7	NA	TGTGCCAGCAGCTTCGGTCAAGGGAGCTCCTACGAGCAGTACTTC	CASSFGQGSSYEQYF
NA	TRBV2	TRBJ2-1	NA	TGTGCCAGCAGTGGCGGGGCCTACGATGAGCAGTTCTTC	CASSGGAYDEQFF
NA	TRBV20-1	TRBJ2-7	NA	TGCAGTGCTAGCGCGGGCGGTTGGGGGGACGAGCAGTACTTC	CSASAGGWGDEQYF
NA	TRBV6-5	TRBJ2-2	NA	TGTGCCAGCAGTTATAGGGCCATGAACACCGGGGAGCTGTTTTTT	CASSYRAMNTGELFF
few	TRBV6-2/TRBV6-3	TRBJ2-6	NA	TGTGCCAGCAGACTGGTGCAAGTCGCTGGGGCCAACGTCCTGACTTTC	CASRLVQVAGANVLTF
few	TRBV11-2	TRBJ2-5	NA	TGTGCCAGCAGCTTAGGACTACTATTAAAAGAGACCCAGTACTTC	CASSLGLLLKETQYF
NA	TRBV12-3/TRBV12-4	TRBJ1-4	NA	TGTGCCAGCAGTTTTGCGGGGTATGAAAAACTGTTTTTT	CASSFAGYEKLFF
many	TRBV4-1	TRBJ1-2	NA	TGCGCCAGCAGCCAAGACAGAGACTATGGCTACACCTTC	CASSQDRDYGYTF
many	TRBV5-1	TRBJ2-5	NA	TGCGCCAGCAGATCGGGGGACCAAGAGACCCAGTACTTC	CASRSGDQETQYF
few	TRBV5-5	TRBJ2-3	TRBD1	TGTGCCAGCAGCAGACAGGGGTATCTCACAGATACGCAGTATTTT	CASSRQGYLTDTQYF
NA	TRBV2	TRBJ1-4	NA	TGTGCCAGCAGTGAAGAGATTGTGGGGATAGCAACTAATGAAAAACTGTTTTTT	CASSEEIVGIATNEKLFF
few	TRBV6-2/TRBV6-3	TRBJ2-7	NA	TGTGCCAGCAGTACATACGACGGGTCCTTTGCCTACGAGCAGTACTTC	CASSTYDGSFAYEQYF
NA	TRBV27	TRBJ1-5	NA	TGTGCCAGCAGCCCCCACCCAGGCAATCAGCCCCAGCATTTT	CASSPHPGNQPQHF
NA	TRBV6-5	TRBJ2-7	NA	TGTGCCAGCAGTTACTCGGGGAGCGAGCAGTGCTTC	CASSYSGSEQCF
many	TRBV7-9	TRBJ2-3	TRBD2	TGTGCCAGCAGCTTAGTAGCGGGGGAGGCAGATACGCAGTATTTT	CASSLVAGEADTQYF
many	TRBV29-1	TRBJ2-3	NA	TGCAGCGCGGTGGGCGGGGAGCTAGATACGCAGTATTTT	CSAVGGELDTQYF
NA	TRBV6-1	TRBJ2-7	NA	TGTGCCAGCAGTGATAAATTATCATGGTCCTACGAGCAGTACTTC	CASSDKLSWSYEQYF
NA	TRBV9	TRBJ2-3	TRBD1	TGTGCCAGCAGCGGGACAGGGTCCGAGGCAGATACGCAGTATTTT	CASSGTGSEADTQYF
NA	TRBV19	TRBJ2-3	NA	TGTGCCAGTTCCGAAACCCTACCGCAAGGACTTAGCACAGATACGCAGTATTTT	CASSETLPQGLSTDTQYF
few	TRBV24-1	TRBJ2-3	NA	TGTGCCACCAGTGGAGTCGGAAGGGACACAGATACGCAGTATTTT	CATSGVGRDTDTQYF
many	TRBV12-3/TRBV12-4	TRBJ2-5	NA	TGTGCCTCTGGTGGGGGACTCCAAGAGACCCAGTACTTC	CASGGGLQETQYF